This T cell receptor (beta chain) was sequenced for a study of blood T cell repertoires in COVID-19 (dated by TCRdb to between 2020 and 2021). Context from the whole study: The collaborator samples originated in the United States, Italy and Spain and spanned the acute and convalescent phases of COVID-19. A freely available public database, intended as a resource for researchers studying the immune response to SARS-CoV-2, is where the repertoires were released. Deeply sampled blood TCRbeta repertoires from subjects exposed to, actively infected with, or recovered from COVID-19 were included in the dataset. The sample metadata nearly always contained a de-identified subject ID, COVID-19 status, age in years and sex. The prospective study material was composed of cDNA or gDNA derived from T cells, B-cell-depleted T cells, or PBMCs. Where HLA class I and class II types were available, the types were taken from metadata supplied by the sample provider, not from assay-based typing. The samples were drawn from two sources: the first 160 participants of the ongoing ImmuneRACE study, and over 950 subjects contributed by 6 global collaborators. The paper's findings and limits, for the study overall: The quantity of clinical and demographic metadata differed by source and by participant and was supplied without curation.

Reading the germline V gene (reference sequence) gives CDR1 DFQATT and CDR2 SNEGSKA. Trimming costs V 6 bases and J 8 bases, and their ends lie 7 bases apart. Taken from cysteine to phenylalanine, the CDR3 has 9 residues. Only the CDR3 part of the read is kept: 27 bases, read in frame from the first base. Collaborating institutions collected whole blood in K2EDTA tubes following their own protocols. For TCRbeta analysis, collaborators shipped samples in one of three forms: frozen whole blood, isolated PBMCs, or DNA extracted from either of those sample types. The immunoSEQ Assay, a bias-controlled multiplex PCR, was used to amplify TCRbeta CDR3 regions from genomic DNA. For the original study's pipeline: The number of nucleated cells in each sample was estimated by amplification of reference gene primers within the assay. To quantify the absolute abundance of each unique TCRbeta CDR3 rearrangement, sequence reads were collapsed and filtered. Productive Simpson clonality was computed per sample as the square root of Simpson's diversity index over productive rearrangements. The immuneACCESS repertoire file appears here via TCRdb, limited to in-frame rearrangements. These files lack a portion of the clones; in checked studies, under half of the deficit traces to unresolved V genes, and the cause of the others is not known. Clonal size and the V and J genes are those of that table, whereas D and trimming came from the DNA. Within this sample are 90,000 to 130,000 clones, with roughly 85% of them counted one time only. Together, the top ten hold roughly 1.4% of the sample.

Comment on this clone: The antigen it binds to is not known. No clone much larger than this one lies a single base away; base qualities are absent.

Sequencing was carried out using peripheral blood. The TCR originated in a man aged 40-50 years with acute or convalescent COVID-19. The chain couples TRBV20-1 to TRBJ1-2; confidence is insufficient to name the D gene. The CDR3 region has the sequence CSAGEGYTF. The DNA sequence is TGCAGTGCCGGAGAAGGCTACACCTTC.